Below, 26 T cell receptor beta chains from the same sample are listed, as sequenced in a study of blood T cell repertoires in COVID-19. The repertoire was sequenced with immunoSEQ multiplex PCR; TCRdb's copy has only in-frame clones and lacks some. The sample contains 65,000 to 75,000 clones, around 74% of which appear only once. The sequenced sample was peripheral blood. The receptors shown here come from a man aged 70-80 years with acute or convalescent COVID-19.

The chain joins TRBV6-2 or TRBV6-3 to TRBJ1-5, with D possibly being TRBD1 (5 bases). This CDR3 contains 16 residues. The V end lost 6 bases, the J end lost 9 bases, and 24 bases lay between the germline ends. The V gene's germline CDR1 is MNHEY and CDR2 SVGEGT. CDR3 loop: CASSPPDMSRVLPQHF. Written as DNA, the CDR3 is TGTGCCAGCAGCCCCCCGGACATGAGTAGGGTCCTGCCCCAGCATTTT.

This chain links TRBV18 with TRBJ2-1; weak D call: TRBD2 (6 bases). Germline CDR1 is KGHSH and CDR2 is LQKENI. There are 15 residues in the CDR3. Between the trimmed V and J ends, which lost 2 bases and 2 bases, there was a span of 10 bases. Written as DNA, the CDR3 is TGTGCCAGCTCACCAGAGGAGGGAACCTACAATGAGCAGTTCTTC. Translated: CASSPEEGTYNEQFF.

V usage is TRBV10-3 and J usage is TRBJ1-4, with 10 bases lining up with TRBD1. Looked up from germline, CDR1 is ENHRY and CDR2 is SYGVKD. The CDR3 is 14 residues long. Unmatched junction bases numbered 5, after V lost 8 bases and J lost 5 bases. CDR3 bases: TGTGCCATCGGGGCGGGACAGGGGAATGAAAAACTGTTTTTT. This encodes CAIGAGQGNEKLFF.

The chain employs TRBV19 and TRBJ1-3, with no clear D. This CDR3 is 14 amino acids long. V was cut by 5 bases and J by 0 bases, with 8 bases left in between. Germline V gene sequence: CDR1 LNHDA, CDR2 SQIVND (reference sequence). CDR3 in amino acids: CASSPRVSGNTIYF. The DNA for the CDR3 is TGTGCCAGTAGTCCCCGGGTCTCTGGAAACACCATATATTTT.

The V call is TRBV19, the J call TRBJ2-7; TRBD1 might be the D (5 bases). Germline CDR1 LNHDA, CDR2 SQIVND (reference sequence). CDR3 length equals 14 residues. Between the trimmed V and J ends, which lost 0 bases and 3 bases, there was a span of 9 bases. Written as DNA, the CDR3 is TGTGCCAGTAGTATAGAAGGGCAGGGCTACGAGCAGTACTTC. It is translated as CASSIEGQGYEQYF.

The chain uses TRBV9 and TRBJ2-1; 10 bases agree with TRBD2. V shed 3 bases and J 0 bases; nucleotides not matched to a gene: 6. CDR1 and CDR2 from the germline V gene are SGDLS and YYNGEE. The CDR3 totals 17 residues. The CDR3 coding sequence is TGTGCCAGCAGCGGGGGACTAGCGAAGAGCTCCTACAATGAGCAGTTCTTC. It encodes CASSGGLAKSSYNEQFF. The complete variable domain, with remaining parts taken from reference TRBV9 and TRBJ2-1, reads DSGVTQTPKHLITATGQRVTLRCSPRSGDLSVYWYQQSLDQGLQFLIQYYNGEERAKGNILERFSAQQFPDLHSELNLSSLELGDSALYFCASSGGLAKSSYNEQFFGPGTRLTVL.

CDR3 region: CASSPLQGLTQPQHF. In DNA form, the CDR3 reads TGTGCCAGTAGCCCCTTACAGGGGTTAACTCAGCCCCAGCATTTT. This chain uses TRBV19 with TRBJ1-5, with 7 bases matching TRBD1. This CDR3 region has 15 residues. V shed 6 bases, J shed 6 bases, and the junction held 11 bases outside the gene matches. Germline CDR1 LNHDA, CDR2 SQIVND (reference sequence).

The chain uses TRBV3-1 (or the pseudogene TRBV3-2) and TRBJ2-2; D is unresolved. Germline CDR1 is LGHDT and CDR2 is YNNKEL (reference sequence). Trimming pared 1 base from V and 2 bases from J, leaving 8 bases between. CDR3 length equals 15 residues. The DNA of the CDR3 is TGTGCCAGCAGCCAAGGAGCGAATAACACCGGGGAGCTGTTTTTT. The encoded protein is CASSQGANNTGELFF.

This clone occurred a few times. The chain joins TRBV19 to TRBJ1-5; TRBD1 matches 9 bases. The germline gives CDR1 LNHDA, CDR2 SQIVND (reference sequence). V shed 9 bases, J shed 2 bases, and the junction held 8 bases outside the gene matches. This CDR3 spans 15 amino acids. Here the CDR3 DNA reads TGTGCCAGCCGACGACAGGGGGAGGGCAATCAGCCCCAGCATTTT. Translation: CASRRQGEGNQPQHF.

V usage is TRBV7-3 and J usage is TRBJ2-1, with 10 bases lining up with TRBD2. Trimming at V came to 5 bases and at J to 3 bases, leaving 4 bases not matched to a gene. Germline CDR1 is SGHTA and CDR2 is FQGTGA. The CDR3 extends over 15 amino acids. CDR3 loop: CASSLSSGGYNEQFF. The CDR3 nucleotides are TGTGCCAGCAGCCTATCTAGCGGGGGCTACAATGAGCAGTTCTTC.

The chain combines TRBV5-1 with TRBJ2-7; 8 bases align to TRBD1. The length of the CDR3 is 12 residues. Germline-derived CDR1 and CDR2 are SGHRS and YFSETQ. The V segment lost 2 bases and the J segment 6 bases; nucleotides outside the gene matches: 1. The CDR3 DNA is TGCGCCAGCAGCTTCGACAGGGGCGAGCAGTACTTC. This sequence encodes CASSFDRGEQYF.

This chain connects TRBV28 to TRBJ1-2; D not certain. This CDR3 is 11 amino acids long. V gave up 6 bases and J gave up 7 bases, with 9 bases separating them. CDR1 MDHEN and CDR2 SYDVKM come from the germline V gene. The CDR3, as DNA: TGTGCCAGCAGCCCGAGGGTTGGCTACACCTTC. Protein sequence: CASSPRVGYTF.

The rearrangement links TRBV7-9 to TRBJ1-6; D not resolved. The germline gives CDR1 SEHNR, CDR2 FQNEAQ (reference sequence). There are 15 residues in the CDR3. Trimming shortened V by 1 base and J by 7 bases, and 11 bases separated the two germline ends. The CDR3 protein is CASSLGAGGNSPLHF. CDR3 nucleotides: TGTGCCAGCAGCTTAGGCGCAGGAGGCAATTCACCCCTCCACTTT.

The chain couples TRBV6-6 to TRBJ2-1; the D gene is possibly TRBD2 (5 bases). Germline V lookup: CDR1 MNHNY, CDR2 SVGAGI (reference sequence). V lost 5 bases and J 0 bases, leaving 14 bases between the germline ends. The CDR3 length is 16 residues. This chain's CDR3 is CASSGPGIISYNEQFF. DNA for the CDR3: TGTGCCAGCAGTGGACCCGGGATTATCTCCTACAATGAGCAGTTCTTC.

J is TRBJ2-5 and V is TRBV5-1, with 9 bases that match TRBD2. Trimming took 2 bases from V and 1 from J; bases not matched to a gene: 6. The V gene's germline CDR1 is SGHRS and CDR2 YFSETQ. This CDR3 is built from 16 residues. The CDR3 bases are TGCGCCAGCAGCTTAACGACTAGCGGAGCCCAAGAGACCCAGTACTTC. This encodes CASSLTTSGAQETQYF.

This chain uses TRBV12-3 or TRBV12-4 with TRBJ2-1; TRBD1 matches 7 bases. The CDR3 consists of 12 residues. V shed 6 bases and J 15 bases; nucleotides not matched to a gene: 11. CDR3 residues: CASSKDRINLFF. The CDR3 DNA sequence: TGTGCCAGCAGCAAGGACAGGATAAACTTGTTCTTC.

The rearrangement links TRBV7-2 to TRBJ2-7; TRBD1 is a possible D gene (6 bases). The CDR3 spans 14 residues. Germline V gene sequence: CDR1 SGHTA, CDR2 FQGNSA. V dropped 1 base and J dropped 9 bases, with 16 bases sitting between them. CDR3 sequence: CASSLVGTTSGQYF. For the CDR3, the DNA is TGTGCCAGCAGCTTAGTAGGGACAACCTCCGGGCAGTACTTC.

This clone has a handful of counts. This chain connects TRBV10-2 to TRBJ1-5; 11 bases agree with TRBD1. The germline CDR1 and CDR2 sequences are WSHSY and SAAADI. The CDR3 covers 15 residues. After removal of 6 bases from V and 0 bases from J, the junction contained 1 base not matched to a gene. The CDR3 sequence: CASSGTGGSNQPQHF. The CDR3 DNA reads TGCGCCAGCAGCGGGACAGGGGGTAGCAATCAGCCCCAGCATTTT.

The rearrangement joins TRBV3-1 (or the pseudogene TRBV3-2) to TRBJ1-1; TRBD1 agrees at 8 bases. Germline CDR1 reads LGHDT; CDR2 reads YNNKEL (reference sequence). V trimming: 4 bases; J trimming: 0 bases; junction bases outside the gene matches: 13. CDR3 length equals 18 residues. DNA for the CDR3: TGTGCCAGCAGCCTCTCGACAGGGGTTGGTCCAATGAACACTGAAGCTTTCTTT. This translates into CASSLSTGVGPMNTEAFF.

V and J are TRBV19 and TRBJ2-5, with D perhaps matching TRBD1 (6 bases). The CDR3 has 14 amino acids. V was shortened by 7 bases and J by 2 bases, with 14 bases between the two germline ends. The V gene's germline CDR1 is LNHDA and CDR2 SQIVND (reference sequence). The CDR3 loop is CASKVDSWQETQYF. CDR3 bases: TGTGCCAGTAAGGTGGACAGCTGGCAAGAGACCCAGTACTTC.

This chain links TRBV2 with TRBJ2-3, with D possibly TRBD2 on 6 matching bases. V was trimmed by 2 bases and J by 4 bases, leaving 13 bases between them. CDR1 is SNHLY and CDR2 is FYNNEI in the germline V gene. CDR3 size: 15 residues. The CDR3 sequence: CASSEWRDRADTQYF. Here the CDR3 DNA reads TGTGCCAGCAGTGAATGGCGGGACCGTGCAGATACGCAGTATTTT.

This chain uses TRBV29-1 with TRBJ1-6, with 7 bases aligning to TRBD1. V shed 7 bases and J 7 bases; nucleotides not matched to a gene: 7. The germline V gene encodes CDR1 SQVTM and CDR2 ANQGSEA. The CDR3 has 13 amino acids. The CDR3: CSARGDRNSPLHF. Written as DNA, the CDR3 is TGCAGCGCGAGGGGGGACAGAAATTCACCCCTCCACTTT.

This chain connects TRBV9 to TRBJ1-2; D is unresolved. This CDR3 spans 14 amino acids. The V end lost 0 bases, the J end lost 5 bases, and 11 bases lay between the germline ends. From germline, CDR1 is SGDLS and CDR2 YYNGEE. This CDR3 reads CASSVGGALYGYTF. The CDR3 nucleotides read TGTGCCAGCAGCGTAGGAGGCGCCCTTTATGGCTACACCTTC.

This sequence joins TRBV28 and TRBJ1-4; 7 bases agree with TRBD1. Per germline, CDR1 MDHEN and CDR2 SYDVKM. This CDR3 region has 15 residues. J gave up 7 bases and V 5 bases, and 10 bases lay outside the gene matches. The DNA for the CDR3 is TGTGCCAGCAGTCCCTTTAGGGGGCTTGGTGAAAAACTGTTTTTT. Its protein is CASSPFRGLGEKLFF.

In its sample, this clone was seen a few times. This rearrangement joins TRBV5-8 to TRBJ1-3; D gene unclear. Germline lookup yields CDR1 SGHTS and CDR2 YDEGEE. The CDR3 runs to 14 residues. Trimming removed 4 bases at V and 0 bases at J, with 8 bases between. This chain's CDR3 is CASSRALSGNTIYF. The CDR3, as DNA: TGTGCCAGCAGCCGAGCGCTCTCTGGAAACACCATATATTTT.

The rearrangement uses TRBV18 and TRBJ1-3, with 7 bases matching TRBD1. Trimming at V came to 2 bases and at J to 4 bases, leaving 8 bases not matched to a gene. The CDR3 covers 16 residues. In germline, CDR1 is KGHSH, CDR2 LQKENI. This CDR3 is CASSPFEGATGNTIYF. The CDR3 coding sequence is TGTGCCAGCTCACCATTTGAGGGGGCGACCGGAAACACCATATATTTT.